This T cell receptor (beta chain) was found in a study of CD8+ T cells in alopecia areata. In the study overall: Tofacitinib was given for 6 to 18 months, then stopped for 6 months.

Separation by sorting yielded CD4+ and CD8+ T cells from PBMCs. Trimming took 7 bases from V and 2 from J, leaving 12 bases between them. The germline gives CDR1 SQVTM, CDR2 ANQGSEA. This CDR3 has 12 amino acids. The sequencing template was cDNA reverse transcribed from extracted RNA. The repertoire was sequenced with immunoSEQ multiplex PCR; TCRdb's copy has only in-frame clones and lacks some. This sample has about 180,000 clones, with approximately 56% found just once. The receptor was derived from a human donor with alopecia areata. The sequencing used CD4+ T cells sorted from blood, collected at week 0. The rearrangement links TRBV29-1 to TRBJ2-7; possibly TRBD2 for D (5 bases). CDR3 sequence (DNA): TGCAGCGCCGGGGTCGCGACCTACGAGCAGTACTTC. Translated: CSAGVATYEQYF.